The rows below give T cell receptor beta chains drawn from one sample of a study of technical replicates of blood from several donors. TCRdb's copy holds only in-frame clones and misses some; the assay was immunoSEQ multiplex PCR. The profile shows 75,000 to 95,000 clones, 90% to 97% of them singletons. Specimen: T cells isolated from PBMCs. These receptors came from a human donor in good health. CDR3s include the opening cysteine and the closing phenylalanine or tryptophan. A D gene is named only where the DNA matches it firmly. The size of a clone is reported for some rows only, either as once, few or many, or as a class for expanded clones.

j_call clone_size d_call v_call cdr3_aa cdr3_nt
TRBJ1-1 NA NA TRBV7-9 CASLQGTEAFF TGTGCCAGCCTACAGGGCACTGAAGCTTTCTTT
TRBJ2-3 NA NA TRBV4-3 CASSQVGEGDTQYF TGCGCCAGCAGCCAAGTGGGAGAAGGAGATACGCAGTATTTT
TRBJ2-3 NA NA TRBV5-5 CASSLEPILTDTQYF TGTGCCAGCAGCTTGGAGCCCATTCTAACAGATACGCAGTATTTT
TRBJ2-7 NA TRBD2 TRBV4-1 CASSQLSGMFYEQYF TGCGCCAGCAGCCAATTAAGCGGGATGTTCTACGAGCAGTACTTC
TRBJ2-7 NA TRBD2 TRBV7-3 CASSLYTGGPYEQYF TGTGCCAGCAGCTTATATACGGGAGGGCCCTACGAGCAGTACTTC
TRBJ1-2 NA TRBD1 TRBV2 CASRGHQASAYGYTF TGTGCCAGTAGGGGGCACCAAGCCTCTGCCTATGGCTACACCTTC
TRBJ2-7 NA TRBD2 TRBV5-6 CASSGGGNPYEQYF TGTGCCAGCAGCGGGGGGGGGAATCCCTACGAGCAGTACTTC
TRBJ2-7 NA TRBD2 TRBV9 CASSVDGTSGLEQYF TGTGCCAGCAGCGTAGATGGGACTAGCGGGCTCGAGCAGTACTTC
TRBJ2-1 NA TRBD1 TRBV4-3 CASSQPGQGANEQFF TGCGCCAGCAGCCAGCCGGGACAGGGGGCTAATGAGCAGTTCTTC
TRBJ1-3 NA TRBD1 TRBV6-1 CASSENRGHGNTIYF TGTGCCAGCAGTGAGAACAGGGGGCATGGAAACACCATATATTTT
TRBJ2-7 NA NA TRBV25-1 CASGYSEGSEQYF TGTGCCAGCGGGTACAGCGAGGGCTCCGAGCAGTACTTC
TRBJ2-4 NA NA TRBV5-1 CASSLAILEAPRDF TGCGCCAGCAGCTTGGCCATACTTGAGGCCCCCAGAGACTTC
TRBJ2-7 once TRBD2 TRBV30 CAWTIAGGRNEQYF TGTGCCTGGACTATAGCGGGAGGGAGGAACGAGCAGTACTTC
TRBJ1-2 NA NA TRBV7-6 CASSSGESYYGYTF TGTGCCAGCAGCTCAGGGGAATCATACTATGGCTACACCTTC
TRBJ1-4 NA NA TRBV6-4 CASSRELNEKLFF TGTGCCAGCAGTCGGGAGCTTAATGAAAAACTGTTTTTT
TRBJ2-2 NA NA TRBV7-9 CAGTPGTGELFF TGTGCCGGGACTCCGGGAACCGGGGAGCTGTTTTTT
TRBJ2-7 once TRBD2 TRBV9 CASSQGGLAGAYEQYF TGTGCCAGCAGCCAAGGAGGACTAGCGGGAGCCTACGAGCAGTACTTC
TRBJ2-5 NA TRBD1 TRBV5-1 CASSLGTVQETQYF TGCGCCAGCAGCTTAGGGACAGTACAAGAGACCCAGTACTTC
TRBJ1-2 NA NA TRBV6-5 CASRLSPGGYTF TGTGCCAGCAGATTATCCCCGGGGGGCTACACCTTC
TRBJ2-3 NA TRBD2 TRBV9 CASSISGRRTDTQYF TGTGCCAGCAGCATTAGCGGGAGACGCACAGATACGCAGTATTTT
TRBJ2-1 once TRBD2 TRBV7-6 CASSLNRLAGAREQFF TGTGCCAGCAGCTTAAATCGACTAGCGGGAGCCCGTGAGCAGTTCTTC
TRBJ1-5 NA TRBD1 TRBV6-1 CASSEWDREDQPQHF TGTGCCAGCAGTGAATGGGACAGGGAGGATCAGCCCCAGCATTTT
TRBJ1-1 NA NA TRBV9 CASSPSVLATEAFF TGTGCCAGCAGCCCCTCTGTGTTGGCAACGGAAGCTTTCTTT
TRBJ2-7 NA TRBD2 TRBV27 CASSLSAAGGLYEQYF TGTGCCAGCAGTTTATCGGCAGCGGGAGGGCTCTACGAGCAGTACTTC
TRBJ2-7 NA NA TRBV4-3 CASSQEGQRTYEQYF TGCGCCAGCAGCCAGGAAGGACAAAGAACCTACGAGCAGTACTTC
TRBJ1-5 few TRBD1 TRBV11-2 CASSSQGQGNQPQHF TGTGCCAGCAGCTCACAGGGACAGGGCAATCAGCCCCAGCATTTT
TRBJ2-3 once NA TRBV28 CASSLLQGRDTQYF TGTGCCAGCAGTTTATTACAGGGGAGGGATACGCAGTATTTT
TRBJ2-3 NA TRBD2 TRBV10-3 CAIGGGGLAAATDTQYF TGTGCCATCGGTGGGGGGGGACTAGCGGCAGCTACAGATACGCAGTATTTT
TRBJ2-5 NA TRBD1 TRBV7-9 CASATGRGETQYF TGTGCCAGCGCGACAGGGAGAGGAGAGACCCAGTACTTC
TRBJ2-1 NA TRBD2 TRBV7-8 CASSPGLAGDNEQFF TGTGCCAGCAGCCCGGGACTAGCGGGAGACAATGAGCAGTTCTTC
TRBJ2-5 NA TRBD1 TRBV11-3 CASSLDPRTGKETQYF TGTGCCAGCAGCTTAGATCCCAGGACAGGGAAAGAGACCCAGTACTTC
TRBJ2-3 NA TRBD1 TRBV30 CAWSLGQGNTDTQYF TGTGCCTGGAGCTTGGGACAGGGAAACACAGATACGCAGTATTTT
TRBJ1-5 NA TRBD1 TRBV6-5 CASSHDRAGQPQHF TGTGCCAGCAGTCATGACAGGGCCGGTCAGCCCCAGCATTTT
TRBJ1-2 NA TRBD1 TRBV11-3 CASSPVQGGGYTF TGTGCCAGCAGCCCGGTACAGGGGGGTGGCTACACCTTC
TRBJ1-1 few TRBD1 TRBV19 CATGDRTNTEAFF TGTGCCACAGGGGACAGGACTAACACTGAAGCTTTCTTT
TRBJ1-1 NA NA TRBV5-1 CASSLEGGLPNTEAFF TGCGCCAGCAGCTTGGAGGGCGGACTACCGAACACTGAAGCTTTCTTT
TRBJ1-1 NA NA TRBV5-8 CASSKPPRGNTEAFF TGTGCCAGCAGCAAACCGCCCCGGGGGAACACTGAAGCTTTCTTT
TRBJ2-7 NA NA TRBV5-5 CASSWGRYEQYF TGTGCCAGCAGCTGGGGGAGGTACGAGCAGTACTTC
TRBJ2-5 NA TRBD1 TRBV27 CASSLTGGPEETQYF TGTGCCAGCAGCTTAACAGGGGGCCCGGAAGAGACCCAGTACTTC
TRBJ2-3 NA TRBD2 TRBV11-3 CASSLGTSGSIRTDTQYF TGTGCCAGCAGCTTAGGGACTAGCGGGAGTATTCGGACAGATACGCAGTATTTT
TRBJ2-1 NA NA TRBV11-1 CASSPQGRGLPFF TGTGCCAGCAGCCCGCAGGGCCGGGGACTTCCGTTCTTC
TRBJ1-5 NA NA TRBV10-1 CASSESGLQPQHF TGCGCCAGCAGTGAGTCAGGACTTCAGCCCCAGCATTTT
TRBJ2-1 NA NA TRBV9 CASSVVGEVIEQFF TGTGCCAGCAGCGTAGTGGGGGAGGTCATTGAGCAGTTCTTC
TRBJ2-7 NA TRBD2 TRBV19 CASRAGGSYEQYF TGTGCCAGTAGGGCGGGAGGCTCGTACGAGCAGTACTTC
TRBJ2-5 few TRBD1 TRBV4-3 CASSQAGTVPQETQYF TGCGCCAGCAGCCAAGCCGGGACAGTACCCCAAGAGACCCAGTACTTC
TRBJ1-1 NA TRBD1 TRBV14 CASSQDSRGYTEAFF TGTGCCAGCAGCCAAGATAGCAGGGGGTACACTGAAGCTTTCTTT
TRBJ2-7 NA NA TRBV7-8 CASSPRGEQYF TGTGCCAGCAGCCCACGAGGCGAGCAGTACTTC
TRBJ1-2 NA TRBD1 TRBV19 CASRTGANYGYTF TGTGCCAGTAGGACAGGGGCTAACTATGGCTACACCTTC
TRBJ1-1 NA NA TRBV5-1 CASSTREGNTEAFF TGCGCCAGCAGCACCCGGGAAGGAAACACTGAAGCTTTCTTT
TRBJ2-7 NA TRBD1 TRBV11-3 CASSRNSDRFNEQYF TGTGCCAGCAGCCGGAACTCGGACAGGTTCAACGAGCAGTACTTC
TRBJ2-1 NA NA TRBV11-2 CASSLGHNEQFF TGTGCCAGCAGCTTAGGGCACAATGAGCAGTTCTTC
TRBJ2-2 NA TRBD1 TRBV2 CASRQGAYTGELFF TGTGCCAGCAGACAGGGGGCATATACCGGGGAGCTGTTTTTT
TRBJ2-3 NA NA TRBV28 CASSFGGLWTQQTEGTQYF TGTGCCAGCAGTTTTGGTGGGCTTTGGACCCAACAAACAGAGGGTACGCAGTATTTT
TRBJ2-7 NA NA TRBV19 CASSIDSEVGEQYF TGTGCCAGTAGTATCGACTCGGAGGTGGGAGAGCAGTACTTC
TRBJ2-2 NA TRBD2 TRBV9 CASNVAGGIDSYKNTGELFF TGTGCCAGCAACGTAGCGGGGGGAATAGACAGCTACAAGAACACCGGGGAGCTGTTTTTT